The entry that follows covers one T cell receptor (beta chain) sequence. The sample belongs to a study of blood T cell repertoires in COVID-19. Turning to the study itself: Whether acute or convalescent, the COVID-19 samples came from the United States, Italy and Spain. PBMCs, B-cell-depleted T cells, or T cells were the source of the cDNA or gDNA that made up the material.

Authors' analysis steps: How many nucleated cells were present was estimated from reference gene primer amplification. Using immunoSEQ multiplex PCR, the repertoire was profiled, and TCRdb retains in-frame clones only, with some absent. From that table come the V and J calls and clone size; the DNA was used to work out D and trimming. Of about 140,000 clones in the sample, 80% to 90% were seen once. The CDR3 is 17 amino acids. V lost 0 bases and J lost 4; bases outside the gene matches: 8. The germline CDR1 and CDR2 sequences are LGHNA and YSLEER. This clonotype was obtained from a man between 60 and 70 years old with active or convalescent COVID-19. The sequenced material came from peripheral blood. This chain uses TRBV4-3 with TRBJ2-1; the match to TRBD2 covers 8 bases. The CDR3 DNA reads TGCGCCAGCAGCCAAGATTGGACGGGGGGGACGTACAATGAGCAGTTCTTC. Its translation: CASSQDWTGGTYNEQFF.